This T cell receptor beta chain was identified in a study of blood T cell repertoires in COVID-19. CDR1 and CDR2 (germline): SGHDT, YYEEEE. The CDR3 has 10 amino acids. The V gene lost 6 bases and the J gene lost 6 bases, with 4 bases spanning the gap. The assay was immunoSEQ multiplex PCR, and TCRdb's table has in-frame clones only and misses some. The data show fewer than 350,000 clones, approximately 87% seen once. The chain couples TRBV5-6 to TRBJ2-1; no clear D gene. Sequences were obtained from peripheral blood. The receptor comes from a woman aged 25 to 39 with COVID-19, enrolled during active disease. The CDR3 reads CASIGNEQFF. DNA of the CDR3: TGTGCCAGCATCGGCAATGAGCAGTTCTTC.